This T cell receptor delta chain was retrieved from a study of gamma-delta T cells after stem cell transplantation listed by TCRdb under 2016. The table lists this clone with a few counts. Its antigen specificity is not known. The mismatch at residue 10 between this DNA's translation and the TCRdb protein of a much larger clone likely reflects a read error; the protein shown is translated from the DNA. Libraries were prepared through RT-PCR. Reads for this sample came from an Illumina MiSeq. Clone calls in TCRdb were regenerated from the public reads with CATT, after which identical DNA sequences shared one row. This sample lists around 16,000 delta-chain clones; roughly 9.1% were detected once. 55% to 80% of the sample goes to the ten largest clones. CDR1 and CDR2 were assigned from the germline V gene as GEAIGNYY and EKD. Here V drops 0 bases and J drops 1 base, and the junction holds 22 bases not matched to any gene. The CDR3, from cysteine to phenylalanine, totals 21 residues. Of all the DNA, just the CDR3 is kept, 63 bases in frame from base 1.

Sequences were obtained from gamma-delta T cells. This TCR came from a human donor. It is not recorded whose cells these are; they may come from a transplant donor. The V and J genes are TRDV2 and TRDJ1; the junction holds 7 bases that match TRDD3. The CDR3: CACDTVSLGVTSTQSTDKLIF. The nucleotide sequence reads TGTGCCTGTGACACCGTGTCGCTGGGGGTTACTTCTACTCAATCCACCGATAAACTCATCTTT.